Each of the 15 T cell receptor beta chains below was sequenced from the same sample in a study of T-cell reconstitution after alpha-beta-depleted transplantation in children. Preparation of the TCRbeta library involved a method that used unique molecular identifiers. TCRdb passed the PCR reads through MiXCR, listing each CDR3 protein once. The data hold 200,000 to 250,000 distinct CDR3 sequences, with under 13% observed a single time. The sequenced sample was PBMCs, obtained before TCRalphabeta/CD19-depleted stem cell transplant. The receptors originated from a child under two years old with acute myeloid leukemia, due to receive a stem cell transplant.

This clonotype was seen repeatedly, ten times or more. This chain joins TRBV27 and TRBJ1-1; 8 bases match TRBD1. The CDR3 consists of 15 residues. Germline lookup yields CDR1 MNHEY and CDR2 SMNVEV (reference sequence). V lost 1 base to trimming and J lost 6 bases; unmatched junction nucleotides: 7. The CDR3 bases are TGTGCCAGCAGTTTATACCGCCCGACAGGGGCTGAAGCTTTCTTT. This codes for CASSLYRPTGAEAFF.

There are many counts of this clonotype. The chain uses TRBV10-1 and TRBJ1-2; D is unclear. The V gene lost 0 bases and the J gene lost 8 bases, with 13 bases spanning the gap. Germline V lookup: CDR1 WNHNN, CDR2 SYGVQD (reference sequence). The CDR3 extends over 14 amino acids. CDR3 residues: CASSESTSARGYTF. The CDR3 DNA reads TGCGCCAGCAGTGAGTCGACTTCGGCGAGGGGCTACACCTTC.

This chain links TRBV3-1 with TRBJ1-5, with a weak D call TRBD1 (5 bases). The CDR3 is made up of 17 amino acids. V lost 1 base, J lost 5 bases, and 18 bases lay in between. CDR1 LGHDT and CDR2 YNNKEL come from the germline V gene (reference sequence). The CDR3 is CASSQGGGSGLYQPQHF. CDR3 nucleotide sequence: TGTGCCAGCAGCCAAGGGGGGGGATCGGGTTTATATCAGCCCCAGCATTTT. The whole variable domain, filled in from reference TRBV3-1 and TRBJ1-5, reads DTAVSQTPKYLVTQMGNDKSIKCEQNLGHDTMYWYKQDSKKFLKIMFSYNNKELIINETVPNRFSPKSPDKAHLNLHINSLELGDSAVYFCASSQGGGSGLYQPQHFGDGTRLSIL.

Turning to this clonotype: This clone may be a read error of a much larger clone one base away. The CDR3 DNA is TGTGTCTGGAGGGCACAGTTATTGAACACTGAAGCTTTCTTT. This encodes CVWRAQLLNTEAFF. The chain joins TRBV30 to TRBJ1-1; D is ambiguous. This CDR3 has 14 amino acids. Per the germline V gene, CDR1 is GTSNPN and CDR2 is SVGIG (reference sequence). The complete variable domain, with remaining parts taken from reference TRBV30 and TRBJ1-1, reads SQTIHQWPATLVQPVGSPLSLECTVEGTSNPNLYWYRQAAGRGLQLLFYSVGIGQISSEVPQNLSASRPQDRQFILSSKKLLLSDSGFYLCVWRAQLLNTEAFFGQGTRLTVV.

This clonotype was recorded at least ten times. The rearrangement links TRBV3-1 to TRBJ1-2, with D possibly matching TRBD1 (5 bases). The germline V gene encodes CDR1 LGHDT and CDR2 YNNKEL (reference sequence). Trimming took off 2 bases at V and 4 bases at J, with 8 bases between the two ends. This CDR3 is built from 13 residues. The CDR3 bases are TGTGCCAGCAGCCAACAGGGCACCTATGGCTACACCTTC. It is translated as CASSQQGTYGYTF.

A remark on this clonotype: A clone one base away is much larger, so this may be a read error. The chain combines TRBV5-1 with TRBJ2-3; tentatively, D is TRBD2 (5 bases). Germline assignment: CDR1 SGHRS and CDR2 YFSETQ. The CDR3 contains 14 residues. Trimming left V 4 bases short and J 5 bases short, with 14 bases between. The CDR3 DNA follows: TGCGCCAGCAGCGCGGACGGGGTCATAGATACGCAGTATTTT. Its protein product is CASSADGVIDTQYF.

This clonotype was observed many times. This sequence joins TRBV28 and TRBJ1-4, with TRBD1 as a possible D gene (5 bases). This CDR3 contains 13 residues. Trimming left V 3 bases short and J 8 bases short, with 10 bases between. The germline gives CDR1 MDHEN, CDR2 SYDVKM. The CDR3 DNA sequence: TGTGCCAGCAGTTTTGGAGGGGTCGAAAAACTGTTTTTT. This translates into CASSFGGVEKLFF.

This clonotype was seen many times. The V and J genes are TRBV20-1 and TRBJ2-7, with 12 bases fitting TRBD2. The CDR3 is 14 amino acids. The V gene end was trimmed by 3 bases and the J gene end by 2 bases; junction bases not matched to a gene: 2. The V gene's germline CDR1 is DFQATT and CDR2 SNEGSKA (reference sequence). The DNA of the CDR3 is TGCAGTGCTAGGTCTAGCGGGAGGGCCTACGAGCAGTACTTC. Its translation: CSARSSGRAYEQYF.

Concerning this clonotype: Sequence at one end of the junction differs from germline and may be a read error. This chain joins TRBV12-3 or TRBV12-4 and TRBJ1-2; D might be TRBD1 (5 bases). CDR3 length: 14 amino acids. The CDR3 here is CASSLGDRNYSYTF. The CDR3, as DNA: TGTGCCAGCAGTTTGGGGGACCGCAACTATAGCTACACCTTC.

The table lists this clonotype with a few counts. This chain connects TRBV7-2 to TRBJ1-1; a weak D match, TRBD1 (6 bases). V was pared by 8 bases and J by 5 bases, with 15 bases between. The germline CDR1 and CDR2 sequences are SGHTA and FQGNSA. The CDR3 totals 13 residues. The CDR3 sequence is CASRQQGGTEAFF. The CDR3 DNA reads TGTGCCAGCCGCCAACAGGGTGGGACTGAAGCTTTCTTT.

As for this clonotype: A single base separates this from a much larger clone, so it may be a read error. The CDR3 DNA reads as TGTGCCAGCAGTGAAAAGGGCCTGCTCCAGCATTTT. Residues: CASSEKGLLQHF. This chain uses TRBV6-1 with TRBJ1-5; the D is unclear. The CDR3 totals 12 residues. Deletions cut 2 bases from V and 12 bases from J, with 11 bases between. Germline CDR1 and CDR2: MNHNS and SASEGT.

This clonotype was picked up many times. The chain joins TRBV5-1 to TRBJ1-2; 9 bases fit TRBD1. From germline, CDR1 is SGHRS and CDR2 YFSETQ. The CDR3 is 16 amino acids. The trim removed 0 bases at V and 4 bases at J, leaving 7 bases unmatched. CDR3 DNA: TGCGCCAGCAGCTTGGCGGGACAGGGCGGAAGCTATGGCTACACCTTC. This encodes CASSLAGQGGSYGYTF.

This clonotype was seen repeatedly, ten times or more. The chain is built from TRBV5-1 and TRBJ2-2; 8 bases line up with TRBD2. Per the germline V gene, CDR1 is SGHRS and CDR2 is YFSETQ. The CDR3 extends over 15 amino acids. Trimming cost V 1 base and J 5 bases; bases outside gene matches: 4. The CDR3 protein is CASSLREGLTGELFF. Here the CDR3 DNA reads TGCGCCAGCAGCTTGCGGGAGGGCCTGACCGGGGAGCTGTTTTTT.

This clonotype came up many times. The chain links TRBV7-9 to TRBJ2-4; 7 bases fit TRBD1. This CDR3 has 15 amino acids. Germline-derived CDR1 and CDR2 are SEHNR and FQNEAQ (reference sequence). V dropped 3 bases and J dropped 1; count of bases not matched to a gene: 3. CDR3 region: CASSLTQGAKNIQYF. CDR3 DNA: TGTGCCAGCAGCTTGACACAGGGGGCCAAAAACATTCAGTACTTC.

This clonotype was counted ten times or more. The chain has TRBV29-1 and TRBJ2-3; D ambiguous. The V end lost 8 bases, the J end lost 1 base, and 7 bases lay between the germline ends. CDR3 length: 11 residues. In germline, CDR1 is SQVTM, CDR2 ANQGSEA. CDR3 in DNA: TGCAGCTTCAAGCGCACAGATACGCAGTATTTT. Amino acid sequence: CSFKRTDTQYF.